This T cell receptor (beta chain) was obtained from a study of metastatic and nonmetastatic thyroid tumors. The wider study: Repertoires were compared across blood and tumor or nodule tissue from malignant and benign thyroid patients. Notes on the study in general: Relative to benign nodules, malignant thyroid tumors were reportedly characterized by significantly elevated TCR beta diversity in blood and tumor.

The CDR3 runs 16 residues. Germline V gene lookup returns CDR1 ENHRY and CDR2 SYGVKD. Trimming removed 5 bases at V and 0 bases at J, with 15 bases between. Patients had received no treatment of any kind before thyroid surgery. This clone was observed many times. Its antigen is still unknown. In the original processing: Construction of a distant-metastasis classifier for papillary thyroid cancer relied on CDR3 differences across clinicopathological groups. TCRdb re-analyzed the PCR reads using MiXCR. TCRdb assigned the V and J calls; the authors' analysis was not used. The table lists 25,000 to 30,000 clones, around 15% of them singletons.

The clonotype comes from a female donor with papillary thyroid cancer or a benign thyroid nodule (not recorded which). Some clones in this sample may be carry-over from other donors' samples. Sequenced: blood. V usage is TRBV10-3 and J usage is TRBJ2-3, with D possibly being TRBD1 (6 bases). This CDR3 reads CAISPGQSPSTDTQYF. The DNA of the CDR3 is TGTGCCATCAGTCCCGGACAGTCCCCTAGCACAGATACGCAGTATTTT.